This T cell receptor beta chain was recovered during a study of OX40 agonist ivuxolimab in advanced cancers. Overall study: The dose-escalation cohort was roughly 84% male, with a mean age of around 60 years, ranging roughly 23 to 79.

This CDR3 region has 14 residues. V was pared by 7 bases and J by 0 bases, with 13 bases between. CDR1 and CDR2 from the germline V gene are SNHLY and FYNNEI. Assay: immunoSEQ multiplex PCR; the TCRdb copy retains only in-frame clones and omits some. The sample yields some 70,000 clones, just over 85% seen once. This sample comprised CD4+ or CD8+ T cells sorted from blood, obtained in a trial of the OX40 agonist ivuxolimab. The V and J genes are TRBV2 and TRBJ2-7, with D maybe TRBD1 (6 bases). This TCR was sampled from an adult with an advanced solid tumor such as melanoma, head and neck, liver or kidney cancer. CDR3 region: CASTRAGDSYEQYF. Written as DNA, the CDR3 is TGTGCCAGCACACGGGCAGGGGACTCCTACGAGCAGTACTTC.